A selection of T cell receptor beta chains follows, all from one sample in a study of blood T cell repertoires in COVID-19. Assay: immunoSEQ multiplex PCR; the TCRdb copy retains only in-frame clones and omits some. Among about 190,000 clones, around 86% were seen once, and the ten largest hold over 7.5%. Sequencing was done on a sample of PBMCs or T cells enriched from blood (not recorded which). Receptors originate from a woman in her 30s who had recovered from COVID-19. The CDR3 runs from the conserved cysteine through the conserved F or W. A D gene is named only where the DNA matches it firmly. The size field is filled for only some rows; it gives once, few, many or a size class.

TRBV5-6	TRBJ2-2	.	17	.	CASSRRPGTSNTGELFF	TGTGCCAGCAGCAGGCGACCCGGGACTTCGAACACCGGGGAGCTGTTTTTT
TRBV23-1	TRBJ1-4	TRBD1	19	few	CASSQFTGGRLSTNEKLFF	TGCGCCAGCAGTCAGTTTACAGGGGGCCGACTCTCAACTAATGAAAAACTGTTTTTT
TRBV6-6	TRBJ1-3	.	17	.	CASSLRTENLSGNTIYF	TGTGCCAGCAGTCTCAGGACAGAGAACTTGTCTGGAAACACCATATATTTT
TRBV28	TRBJ2-7	.	13	.	CASSLPGAYEQYF	TGTGCCAGCAGTTTACCGGGGGCCTACGAGCAGTACTTC
TRBV12-3/TRBV12-4	TRBJ1-1	.	13	.	CASRRQLNTEAFF	TGTGCCAGCAGGCGGCAGCTGAACACTGAAGCTTTCTTT
TRBV7-2	TRBJ2-1	.	13	.	CASTATAHNEQFF	TGTGCCAGCACGGCCACAGCCCACAATGAGCAGTTCTTC
TRBV10-3	TRBJ2-2	TRBD2	17	.	CAIKGLAGGSFAGELFF	TGTGCCATCAAAGGACTAGCGGGAGGGTCATTCGCCGGGGAGCTGTTTTTT
TRBV7-9	TRBJ2-7	TRBD1	12	.	CASSRQGLEQYF	TGTGCCAGCAGCCGACAGGGCCTCGAGCAGTACTTC
TRBV27	TRBJ2-1	TRBD1	13	once	CASRKTGSNEQFF	TGTGCCAGCAGAAAGACAGGGAGCAATGAGCAGTTCTTC
TRBV2	TRBJ1-4	.	14	.	CASSDLRGNEKLFF	TGTGCCAGCAGTGATTTGCGCGGCAATGAAAAACTGTTTTTT
TRBV6-1	TRBJ2-2	.	15	once	CASSEAAGGTGELFF	TGTGCCAGCAGTGAAGCGGCAGGGGGGACCGGGGAGCTGTTTTTT
TRBV28	TRBJ1-2	.	15	.	CASSLLGGADYGYTF	TGTGCCAGCTCCCTCCTTGGGGGCGCGGACTATGGCTACACCTTC
TRBV5-4	TRBJ2-1	TRBD1	15	.	CASSFGQGQGNEQFF	TGTGCCAGCAGCTTTGGACAGGGGCAAGGTAATGAGCAGTTCTTC
TRBV19	TRBJ2-1	.	15	medium-sized	CASSIVLALGNEQFF	TGTGCCAGTAGTATAGTTCTAGCGTTGGGGAATGAGCAGTTCTTC
TRBV2	TRBJ2-1	TRBD2	15	.	CASSPTRERSNEQFF	TGTGCCAGCAGTCCTACGCGGGAGAGAAGCAATGAGCAGTTCTTC
TRBV5-1	TRBJ1-4	.	11	.	CASSQNEKLFF	TGCGCCAGCAGCCAAAATGAAAAACTGTTTTTT
TRBV2	TRBJ1-5	.	15	.	CASSVRGGSNQPQHF	TGTGCCAGCAGCGTGCGAGGTGGTAGCAATCAGCCCCAGCATTTT
TRBV28	TRBJ2-3	.	12	.	CASSPGTDTQYF	TGTGCCAGCAGTCCAGGCACAGATACGCAGTATTTT
TRBV7-6	TRBJ2-1	TRBD2	16	.	CASSGNLAGGLNEQFF	TGTGCCAGCAGCGGGAATCTAGCGGGAGGGCTGAATGAGCAGTTCTTC
TRBV27	TRBJ2-3	TRBD2	14	.	CASSKLAGTDTQYF	TGTGCCAGCAGCAAACTAGCGGGAACGGATACGCAGTATTTT
TRBV28	TRBJ1-5	.	15	.	CASRPPYSLNQPQHF	TGTGCCAGCAGGCCGCCGTACAGCCTCAATCAGCCCCAGCATTTT
TRBV7-9	TRBJ2-6	TRBD1	17	.	CASTSLQGATGANVLTF	TGTGCCAGCACCTCCTTACAGGGGGCGACTGGGGCCAACGTCCTGACTTTC
TRBV30	TRBJ2-3	.	15	.	CAWRVGGPLTDTQYF	TGTGCCTGGAGGGTAGGGGGACCGCTCACAGATACGCAGTATTTT
TRBV7-8	TRBJ2-7	.	16	.	CASSPTNSLASYEQYF	TGTGCCAGCAGCCCAACAAACTCCTTAGCCTCCTACGAGCAGTACTTC
TRBV12-5	TRBJ2-7	.	11	.	CASGSHYEQYF	TGTGCTAGTGGTTCCCACTACGAGCAGTACTTC
TRBV6-5	TRBJ1-5	.	13	.	CASSYLGDQPQHF	TGTGCCAGCAGTTACTTAGGGGATCAGCCCCAGCATTTT
TRBV19	TRBJ2-1	TRBD1	17	.	CASSISRDRSSYNEQFF	TGTGCCAGTAGTATATCCCGGGACAGAAGCTCCTACAATGAGCAGTTCTTC
TRBV2	TRBJ2-5	.	13	.	CASITILWETQYF	TGTGCCAGCATTACTATCCTCTGGGAGACCCAGTACTTC
TRBV2	TRBJ2-7	TRBD1	16	.	CASSGRKGQVGREQYF	TGTGCCAGCAGTGGTCGTAAGGGACAGGTAGGGCGCGAGCAGTACTTC
TRBV27	TRBJ2-5	.	14	once	CASSLYNQAETQYF	TGTGCCAGCAGTTTATACAACCAAGCGGAGACCCAGTACTTC
TRBV7-9	TRBJ2-7	.	11	once	CASTGGDEQYF	TGTGCCAGCACCGGGGGCGACGAGCAGTACTTC
TRBV2	TRBJ1-5	.	13	few	CASSGDYNQPQHF	TGTGCCAGCAGTGGAGATTACAATCAGCCCCAGCATTTT
TRBV19	TRBJ1-2	.	13	.	CASRRQDKDGYTF	TGTGCCAGTAGGAGACAGGATAAGGATGGCTACACCTTC
TRBV5-8	TRBJ1-3	TRBD1	15	.	CASSLTGGSGNTIYF	TGTGCCAGCAGCTTGACAGGGGGTTCTGGAAACACCATATATTTT
TRBV19	TRBJ2-1	.	15	once	CASSIATSSYNEQFF	TGTGCCAGTAGTATAGCCACGAGCTCCTACAATGAGCAGTTCTTC
TRBV7-8	TRBJ2-4	TRBD2	16	.	CASSLGGGSAKNIQYF	TGTGCCAGCAGCTTAGGGGGGGGTTCAGCCAAAAACATTCAGTACTTC
TRBV28	TRBJ2-7	TRBD2	15	.	CASSWTSGYTYEQYF	TGTGCCAGCAGTTGGACTAGCGGGTATACCTACGAGCAGTACTTC
TRBV13	TRBJ2-7	TRBD1	14	.	CASLLRDRSYEQYF	TGTGCCAGCTTACTTCGGGACAGATCCTACGAGCAGTACTTC
TRBV10-3	TRBJ2-2	.	13	.	CAISEPSTGELFF	TGTGCCATCAGTGAGCCGAGCACCGGGGAGCTGTTTTTT
TRBV6-1	TRBJ1-5	.	15	.	CASSEEGGGNQPQHF	TGTGCCAGCAGTGAAGAGGGGGGGGGCAATCAGCCCCAGCATTTT
TRBV6-5	TRBJ2-3	TRBD2	15	once	CASSSSGPRTDTQYF	TGTGCCAGCAGTTCTAGCGGGCCCCGCACAGATACGCAGTATTTT
TRBV6-2/TRBV6-3	TRBJ2-5	.	15	.	CASSQGNPGQETQYF	TGTGCCAGCAGCCAGGGGAATCCTGGCCAAGAGACCCAGTACTTC
TRBV27	TRBJ2-7	TRBD1	15	.	CASSPGTGGSYEQYF	TGTGCCAGCAGTCCAGGGACAGGGGGCTCCTACGAGCAGTACTTC
TRBV5-4	TRBJ1-4	.	14	.	CASSFQGINEKLFF	TGTGCCAGCAGCTTTCAGGGGATTAATGAAAAACTGTTTTTT
TRBV12-3/TRBV12-4	TRBJ1-2	TRBD1	13	.	CASSQTGGRGYTF	TGTGCCAGCAGTCAGACAGGGGGCCGGGGCTACACCTTC
TRBV5-1	TRBJ2-7	TRBD1	15	.	CASSSPGQGSHEQYF	TGCGCCAGCAGCTCACCGGGACAGGGTTCCCACGAGCAGTACTTC
TRBV3-1/TRBV3-2	TRBJ2-2	TRBD2	17	.	CASRRKLAGLNTGELFF	TGTGCCAGCAGGCGTAAACTAGCGGGGCTGAACACCGGGGAGCTGTTTTTT
TRBV6-5	TRBJ2-1	.	13	.	CASSYSPHEKQFF	TGTGCCAGCAGTTACTCCCCCCATGAGAAGCAGTTCTTC
TRBV3-1/TRBV3-2	TRBJ2-5	TRBD2	14	once	CASNLGLAGETQYF	TGTGCCAGCAACCTAGGACTAGCGGGAGAGACCCAGTACTTC
TRBV10-3	TRBJ2-1	TRBD2	20	.	CAISDPGTDRLSGRRGEQFF	TGTGCCATCAGTGACCCAGGGACAGATCGTCTCAGCGGGAGGAGGGGTGAGCAGTTCTTC
TRBV3-1/TRBV3-2	TRBJ2-3	.	14	once	CASSPSASTDTQYF	TGTGCCAGCAGCCCGAGCGCCAGCACAGATACGCAGTATTTT
TRBV11-3	TRBJ2-2	TRBD2	16	.	CASSSIAGVNTGELFF	TGTGCCAGCAGCTCAATAGCGGGAGTGAACACCGGGGAGCTGTTTTTT
TRBV19	TRBJ1-5	.	15	.	CASNADYYSNQPQHF	TGTGCCAGTAATGCCGACTATTATAGCAATCAGCCCCAGCATTTT
TRBV6-1	TRBJ1-1	.	14	.	CASSEMILNTEAFF	TGTGCCAGCAGTGAAATGATACTAAACACTGAAGCTTTCTTT
TRBV9	TRBJ1-1	.	13	.	CASSQNLNTEAFF	TGTGCCAGCAGCCAAAATCTGAACACTGAAGCTTTCTTT
TRBV9	TRBJ2-1	TRBD2	16	.	CASSPRSGSSYNEQFF	TGTGCCAGCAGCCCCCGTAGCGGGAGCTCCTACAATGAGCAGTTCTTC
TRBV9	TRBJ1-5	.	15	.	CASSVGGHFLEPQHF	TGTGCCAGCAGCGTAGGGGGACATTTCCTGGAGCCCCAGCATTTT
TRBV5-1	TRBJ2-2	.	12	.	CASSMTSGELFF	TGCGCCAGCAGCATGACTTCCGGGGAGCTGTTTTTT
TRBV28	TRBJ2-3	TRBD2	17	.	CASSFPSAGGRTDTQYF	TGTGCCAGCAGTTTCCCTTCAGCGGGAGGTCGCACAGATACGCAGTATTTT